A single sample gave rise to the 21 T cell receptor beta chains below, sequenced in a study of control samples from healthy donors and cancer patients. Measured with immunoSEQ multiplex PCR; TCRdb has only the in-frame clones, and not every one. The sample records some 200,000 clones, about 94% being singletons. The source material was blood. The receptors were gathered from a man over 45 in good health.

The chain employs TRBV5-6 and TRBJ1-2; D might be TRBD1 (5 bases). Germline V lookup: CDR1 SGHDT, CDR2 YYEEEE. V lost 3 bases and J 8 bases, leaving 23 bases between the germline ends. This CDR3 contains 16 residues. This chain's CDR3 is CASSSPRRGAARGYTF. The CDR3 DNA follows: TGTGCCAGCAGCTCGCCCCGCCGAGGGGCAGCCCGCGGCTACACCTTC.

The V and J genes are TRBV28 and TRBJ1-2, with D tentatively TRBD1 (6 bases). The CDR3 extends over 15 amino acids. Trimming removed 6 bases at V and 5 bases at J, with 19 bases between. CDR1 MDHEN and CDR2 SYDVKM come from the germline V gene. The CDR3 bases are TGTGCCAGCAGCCCCCCTGGCAGGGGTCCTTATGGCTACACCTTC. Translation gives CASSPPGRGPYGYTF.

This rearrangement joins TRBV10-2 to TRBJ2-3; weak D call: TRBD1 (5 bases). Germline V lookup: CDR1 WSHSY, CDR2 SAAADI. This CDR3 spans 14 amino acids. Trimming pared 8 bases from V and 5 bases from J, leaving 17 bases between. This CDR3 reads CASGVAGYRDTQYF. In nucleotides, the CDR3 is TGCGCCAGCGGGGTGGCAGGGTATCGAGATACGCAGTATTTT.

The chain uses TRBV30 and TRBJ2-7; no clear D. Trimming took 3 bases from V and 0 from J, leaving 18 bases between them. Germline V gene sequence: CDR1 GTSNPN, CDR2 SVGIG (reference sequence). This CDR3 region has 16 residues. The CDR3 bases are TGTGCCTGGAGCGGCAAGGATATCCTGAGCTCCTACGAGCAGTACTTC. Encoded protein: CAWSGKDILSSYEQYF.

V is TRBV3-1 (or the pseudogene TRBV3-2) and J is TRBJ2-3; no clear D. The CDR3 is made up of 13 amino acids. Germline CDR1 and CDR2: LGHDT and YNNKEL (reference sequence). V was shortened by 2 bases and J by 5 bases, with 8 bases between the two germline ends. In DNA, the CDR3 is TGTGCCAGCAGCCAACCCGAGATAGATACGCAGTATTTT. Translating it yields CASSQPEIDTQYF.

The chain recombines TRBV18 with TRBJ1-1; TRBD1 aligns across 7 bases. The V gene end was trimmed by 3 bases and the J gene end by 8 bases; junction bases not matched to a gene: 3. The CDR3 has 12 residues. CDR1 and CDR2 from the germline V gene are KGHSH and LQKENI. Written as DNA, the CDR3 is TGTGCCAGCTCACCCTCGGACAGGGAAGCTTTCTTT. This encodes CASSPSDREAFF.

This clone has a handful of counts. This chain links TRBV2 with TRBJ2-3, with D perhaps TRBD1 (6 bases). CDR3 length equals 14 residues. CDR1 is SNHLY and CDR2 is FYNNEI in the germline V gene. Trimming left V 4 bases short and J 4 bases short, with 12 bases between. CDR3 in amino acids: CASSVQGSADTQYF. In DNA form, the CDR3 reads TGTGCCAGCAGTGTCCAGGGGAGTGCAGATACGCAGTATTTT.

V usage is TRBV15 and J usage is TRBJ1-5, with TRBD1 identical over 7 bases. The CDR3 length is 14 residues. The trim removed 4 bases at V and 4 bases at J, leaving 4 bases unmatched. Germline CDR1 reads LNHNV; CDR2 reads YYDKDF (reference sequence). The CDR3 DNA reads as TGTGCCACCAGCACAGGGGGGGGGAATCAGCCCCAGCATTTT. This translates into CATSTGGGNQPQHF.

The chain has TRBV25-1 and TRBJ1-4; D is uncertain. The CDR3 has 15 residues. Trimming removed 1 base at V and 0 bases at J, with 6 bases between. Germline-derived CDR1 and CDR2 are MGHDK and SYGVNS. The CDR3 bases are TGTGCCAGCAGTGAATTTGAGTCAACTAATGAAAAACTGTTTTTT. This codes for CASSEFESTNEKLFF.

The rearrangement links TRBV20-1 to TRBJ1-2; weak D call: TRBD1 (5 bases). This CDR3 has 14 residues. The V and J ends lost 3 bases and 2 bases respectively, with 13 bases between them. In germline, CDR1 is DFQATT, CDR2 SNEGSKA (reference sequence). This CDR3 reads CSASQGRWNYGYTF. The CDR3 bases are TGCAGTGCTAGTCAGGGACGTTGGAACTATGGCTACACCTTC.

The chain is built from TRBV4-1 and TRBJ2-5; no clear D. This CDR3 contains 13 residues. The germline V gene has CDR1 MGHRA and CDR2 YSYEKL. V lost 2 bases and J lost 5, with 9 bases in between. This CDR3 reads CASSQPPAETQYF. The CDR3 DNA reads TGCGCCAGCAGCCAACCCCCTGCGGAGACCCAGTACTTC.

The chain employs TRBV10-2 and TRBJ1-5; D uncertain. Germline V CDR1 and CDR2: WSHSY, SAAADI. The CDR3 contains 14 residues. The germline V and J ends were trimmed by 6 bases and 9 bases, with 18 bases remaining between them. This CDR3 is CASSRGSQHGPQHF. In nucleotides, the CDR3 is TGCGCCAGCAGCCGGGGAAGCCAGCACGGGCCCCAGCATTTT.

CDR3 DNA sequence: TGTGCCAGCAGTGAAGGTGGAGATCGGAGGGCCAAAAACATTCAGTACTTC. Its translation is CASSEGGDRRAKNIQYF. V is TRBV2 and J is TRBJ2-4; possible D gene TRBD2, 5 bases. CDR3 length: 17 amino acids. Germline CDR1 and CDR2: SNHLY and FYNNEI. Trimming shortened V by 1 base and J by 1 base, and 14 bases separated the two germline ends.

CDR3 sequence: CASSVGLSGYGYTF. The CDR3 region has the DNA TGCGCCAGCAGCGTGGGCCTCTCGGGCTATGGCTACACCTTC. The chain combines TRBV5-1 with TRBJ1-2; D is unresolved. Per germline, CDR1 SGHRS and CDR2 YFSETQ. CDR3 length: 14 residues. With 4 bases removed from V and 4 bases from J, the gap between germline ends came to 14 bases.

The chain couples TRBV10-2 to TRBJ1-1; D is ambiguous. Trimming removed 2 bases from V and 1 base from J, with 14 bases in between. The length of the CDR3 is 16 residues. CDR1 WSHSY and CDR2 SAAADI come from the germline V gene. DNA of the CDR3: TGCGCCAGCAGTGAGCCCCGGGATTTCCCGAACACTGAAGCTTTCTTT. Translated, it gives CASSEPRDFPNTEAFF.

J is TRBJ1-2 and V is TRBV28; 9 positions agree with TRBD1. CDR3 length: 14 residues. V dropped 6 bases and J dropped 7; count of bases not matched to a gene: 9. Per the germline V gene, CDR1 is MDHEN and CDR2 is SYDVKM. CDR3 amino acids: CASRSTGGSGGYTF. In DNA form, the CDR3 reads TGTGCCAGCAGATCTACAGGGGGCTCGGGTGGCTACACCTTC.

J is TRBJ1-5 and V is TRBV7-9; D is unclear. Germline V gene data show CDR1 as SEHNR and CDR2 as FQNEAQ (reference sequence). The CDR3 sequence is 14 residues long. Trimming stripped 1 base from V and 7 bases from J, with 11 bases between. The CDR3 nucleotides are TGTGCCAGCAGCTTAGGGTGGGGTTCCCAGCCCCAGCATTTT. Translated, it gives CASSLGWGSQPQHF.

This CDR3 reads CASSWTGSATNEKLFF. As DNA, the CDR3 is TGTGCCAGCAGTTGGACAGGGAGTGCAACTAATGAAAAACTGTTTTTT. V gene TRBV7-9 combines with J gene TRBJ1-4; 8 positions match TRBD1. The CDR3 sequence is 16 residues long. The germline gives CDR1 SEHNR, CDR2 FQNEAQ (reference sequence). Germline trimming cut 6 bases from V and 0 bases from J; bases unmatched to any gene: 6.

CDR3 DNA: TGTGCCAGCAGCTCGTCTAACGGGGGGACCTACGAGCAGTACTTC. It yields the protein CASSSSNGGTYEQYF. The chain employs TRBV7-2 and TRBJ2-7; 7 bases line up with TRBD2. The CDR3 is 15 amino acids. V dropped 4 bases and J dropped 2; count of bases not matched to a gene: 8. CDR1 SGHTA and CDR2 FQGNSA come from the germline V gene.

V usage is TRBV5-1 and J usage is TRBJ1-1, with TRBD1 matching over 9 bases. From germline, CDR1 is SGHRS and CDR2 YFSETQ. Trimming removed 0 bases from V and 0 bases from J; junction bases left unmatched: 6. This CDR3 contains 17 residues. The CDR3 here is CASSLGQGGFMNTEAFF. The DNA of the CDR3 is TGCGCCAGCAGCTTGGGACAGGGGGGATTCATGAACACTGAAGCTTTCTTT.

The chain is built from TRBV21-1 and TRBJ2-1; the DNA was not compared with TRBD2, the D call given in the table. TRBV21-1 constitutes a pseudogene. CDR3 length equals 14 residues. CDR3 DNA sequence: TGTGCCAGCAGCAAAGCCCAACTCCGGAATGAGCAGTTCTTC. Translated, it gives CASSKAQLRNEQFF.